The rows below give T cell receptor beta chains drawn from one sample of a study of blood T cell repertoires in COVID-19. The data were produced by immunoSEQ multiplex PCR, yet TCRdb's version contains in-frame clones alone and is incomplete. The sample yields 190,000 or so clones, around 89% seen once. The source material was PBMCs or T cells enriched from blood (not recorded which). These receptors came from a woman under 30 who had recovered from COVID-19. The CDR3 runs from the conserved cysteine through the conserved F or W. The order of the fields is CDR3 DNA, CDR3 protein, V gene, J gene, clone size, D gene. The D gene is left open where the match is weak. Size values are once, few and many counts, or a class for expanded clones, and some rows have none.

TGTGCCACCAGTGATTTGATGTTGACAGGGCGGGTGGGTGAAAAACTGTTTTTT	CATSDLMLTGRVGEKLFF	TRBV24-1	TRBJ1-4	.	TRBD1
TGTGCCAGCAGCTTGGGGGGGGGCGCCTACAATGAGCAGTTCTTC	CASSLGGGAYNEQFF	TRBV7-9	TRBJ2-1	.	.
TGTGCCAGCACATTGGCTAGCACAGATACGCAGTATTTT	CASTLASTDTQYF	TRBV2	TRBJ2-3	few	.
TGTGCCAGCAGCCAGGGACAGGGGATCAATTCACCCCTCCACTTT	CASSQGQGINSPLHF	TRBV7-3	TRBJ1-6	.	TRBD1
TGTGCCAGCAGCTGGGGACACAGCATGAACACTGAAGCTTTCTTT	CASSWGHSMNTEAFF	TRBV7-9	TRBJ1-1	.	.
TGTGCCAGCAGCTTGAGGGACAGGGGGCATCAAAACATTCAGTACTTC	CASSLRDRGHQNIQYF	TRBV5-4	TRBJ2-4	.	TRBD1
TGTGCCAGCAGTCCTGTCCGGGTCTCTAAGTCAGATACGCAGTATTTT	CASSPVRVSKSDTQYF	TRBV27	TRBJ2-3	.	.
TGTGCCAGTAGTCCCCAGACAGGGACCTATGGCTACACCTTC	CASSPQTGTYGYTF	TRBV19	TRBJ1-2	.	TRBD1
TGTGCCAGCAGCTCGACAGACAATGAGCAGTTCTTC	CASSSTDNEQFF	TRBV11-3	TRBJ2-1	.	.
TGTGCCAGCAGCTTGACCTTCGGGGGCTACACCTTC	CASSLTFGGYTF	TRBV7-2	TRBJ1-2	.	.
TGTGCCAGCAGCCTACAACAGGGCACTGAAGCTTTCTTT	CASSLQQGTEAFF	TRBV3-1/TRBV3-2	TRBJ1-1	.	.
TGCGCCAGCAGCCCGGGGGGAGCGGCCTACGCAGATACGCAGTATTTT	CASSPGGAAYADTQYF	TRBV5-1	TRBJ2-3	.	TRBD2
TGTGCCTGGAGCCCTAACCGGGTGGCTTTCTTT	CAWSPNRVAFF	TRBV30	TRBJ1-1	once	.
TGTGCCAGCAGTGAACCCACGGGGACAGGGAAGGATGGCTACACCTTC	CASSEPTGTGKDGYTF	TRBV6-1	TRBJ1-2	.	TRBD1